Following are 18 T cell receptor beta chains from one sample sequenced in a study of blood T cell repertoires in COVID-19. Assay used: immunoSEQ multiplex PCR; TCRdb lists only in-frame clones, some missing. The sample lists 140,000 to 150,000 clones; around 89% were seen once. Source material: peripheral blood. The source is a man in his sixties with active or convalescent COVID-19.

The chain combines TRBV9 with TRBJ2-5, with D perhaps matching TRBD2 (7 bases). The ends were cut back, 4 bases at V and 4 bases at J, with 14 bases in the middle. Germline CDR1 is SGDLS and CDR2 is YYNGEE. CDR3 length: 14 amino acids. CDR3 amino acids: CASSRGRGGETQYF. The CDR3 coding sequence is TGTGCCAGCAGCCGAGGAAGGGGGGGAGAGACCCAGTACTTC.

The chain is built from TRBV5-5 and TRBJ2-5, with 15 bases matching TRBD2. This CDR3 is built from 18 residues. V was clipped by 0 bases and J by 4 bases; unmatched bases: 7. Germline V lookup: CDR1 SGHKS, CDR2 YYEKEE (reference sequence). The DNA of the CDR3 is TGTGCCAGCAGCTTGGATCCGGGGACTAGCGGGGGGCTAGAGACCCAGTACTTC. It translates to CASSLDPGTSGGLETQYF.

The V and J genes are TRBV7-2 and TRBJ2-7; TRBD2 matches 11 bases. The CDR3 spans 17 residues. The germline V gene has CDR1 SGHTA and CDR2 FQGNSA. After removal of 2 bases from V and 4 bases from J, the junction contained 10 bases not matched to a gene. CDR3 loop: CASSLTTSGAYWYEQYF. Here the CDR3 DNA reads TGTGCCAGCAGCTTAACGACTAGCGGGGCGTATTGGTACGAGCAGTACTTC.

This sequence joins TRBV19 and TRBJ2-7; the match to TRBD2 covers 7 bases. The CDR3 is 13 residues long. The trim removed 2 bases at V and 7 bases at J, leaving 5 bases unmatched. Germline V gene lookup returns CDR1 LNHDA and CDR2 SQIVND (reference sequence). In nucleotides, the CDR3 is TGTGCCAGTAGTATATCGAGGCGGGGGGAGCAGTACTTC. As protein: CASSISRRGEQYF.

The chain is built from TRBV12-3 or TRBV12-4 and TRBJ1-1; D gene uncertain. Trimming took 5 bases from V and 4 from J, leaving 5 bases between them. There are 11 residues in the CDR3. CDR3 in amino acids: CASSRGTEAFF. The CDR3 coding sequence is TGTGCCAGCAGTCGGGGCACTGAAGCTTTCTTT.

CDR3 nucleotides: TGTGCCAGTAGCGGGGGCTACGAGCAGTACTTC. Translation gives CASSGGYEQYF. The chain recombines TRBV6-5 with TRBJ2-7; 9 bases map to TRBD2. The CDR3 spans 11 residues. Trimming cost V 9 bases and J 3 bases; bases outside gene matches: 0. Germline V gives CDR1 MNHEY, CDR2 SVGAGI.

The chain joins TRBV25-1 to TRBJ2-7; the D is unclear. V was cut by 1 base and J by 6 bases, with 16 bases left in between. The CDR3 is 15 residues long. Per the germline V gene, CDR1 is MGHDK and CDR2 is SYGVNS. CDR3 nucleotide sequence: TGTGCCAGCAGTGAATCTACGGCCAGTAGGAGCGAGCAGTACTTC. Translation gives CASSESTASRSEQYF.

The rearrangement uses TRBV28 and TRBJ1-4; 7 bases line up with TRBD1. The CDR3 is made up of 14 amino acids. Per the germline V gene, CDR1 is MDHEN and CDR2 is SYDVKM. With 9 bases clipped from V and 1 base from J, the junction kept 5 bases outside the gene matches. CDR3 nucleotides: TGTGCCAGTCTAGGGGGCCTAACTAATGAAAAACTGTTTTTT. Its translation is CASLGGLTNEKLFF.

V usage is TRBV19 and J usage is TRBJ2-2; possible D gene TRBD2, 6 bases. Germline CDR1 and CDR2: LNHDA and SQIVND (reference sequence). The germline V and J ends were trimmed by 7 bases and 7 bases, with 19 bases remaining between them. The CDR3 extends over 15 amino acids. CDR3 protein: CASKVSGVGNGELFF. The CDR3 DNA reads as TGTGCCAGTAAGGTATCGGGAGTAGGTAACGGGGAGCTGTTTTTT.

The V gene is TRBV28, the J gene TRBJ1-2, with D unresolved. Trimming removed 5 bases from V and 6 bases from J, with 13 bases in between. This CDR3 contains 13 residues. Germline CDR1 reads MDHEN; CDR2 reads SYDVKM. In nucleotides, the CDR3 is TGTGCCAGCAGTACGGGGAATGAGGATGGCTACACCTTC. Translating it yields CASSTGNEDGYTF.

The J gene is TRBJ2-7, the V gene TRBV27; possibly TRBD2 for D (6 bases). CDR3 length: 13 residues. Germline loops: CDR1 MNHEY, CDR2 SMNVEV (reference sequence). Trimming left V 4 bases short and J 1 base short, with 8 bases between. CDR3 residues: CASSSSDSYEQYF. DNA for the CDR3: TGTGCCAGCAGTTCTAGCGATTCCTACGAGCAGTACTTC.

This chain connects TRBV6-5 to TRBJ1-6; D is unresolved. The CDR3 consists of 13 residues. Germline CDR1 reads MNHEY; CDR2 reads SVGAGI. V lost 2 bases and J lost 8, with 7 bases in between. The CDR3 region is CASSYERYSPLHF. Written as DNA, the CDR3 is TGTGCCAGCAGTTACGAGCGATATTCACCCCTCCACTTT.

The chain couples TRBV28 to TRBJ2-7, with D possibly being TRBD1 (5 bases). This CDR3 region has 16 residues. V lost 4 bases and J 3 bases, leaving 19 bases between the germline ends. Per the germline V gene, CDR1 is MDHEN and CDR2 is SYDVKM. CDR3 in amino acids: CASSSRSTAPIYEQYF. CDR3 in DNA: TGTGCCAGCAGTTCCAGATCGACAGCTCCAATCTACGAGCAGTACTTC.

The rearrangement joins TRBV7-2 to TRBJ1-1; D possibly corresponds to TRBD1 (5 bases). V lost 1 base to trimming and J lost 8 bases, with 8 bases between them. This CDR3 contains 12 residues. Germline CDR1 reads SGHTA; CDR2 reads FQGNSA. CDR3 DNA: TGTGCCAGCAGCTTAGAGCCAGGGGAAGCTTTCTTT. It is translated as CASSLEPGEAFF.

The chain links TRBV28 to TRBJ2-3; TRBD2 agrees at 8 bases. This CDR3 has 14 amino acids. The V gene end was trimmed by 5 bases and the J gene end by 3 bases; junction bases not matched to a gene: 4. Germline V lookup: CDR1 MDHEN, CDR2 SYDVKM. The CDR3 loop is CASSGSGRTDTQYF. Written as DNA, the CDR3 is TGTGCCAGCAGTGGAAGCGGGAGAACAGATACGCAGTATTTT.

In its sample, this clone was seen once. This sequence joins TRBV30 and TRBJ2-1, with 12 positions matching TRBD2. CDR1 GTSNPN and CDR2 SVGIG come from the germline V gene (reference sequence). V lost 5 bases and J lost 8; bases outside the gene matches: 4. The CDR3 is 13 residues long. The CDR3 protein is CAWQTSGSYEQFF. The DNA of the CDR3 is TGTGCCTGGCAGACTAGCGGGAGCTATGAGCAGTTCTTC.

The table lists this clone with a count of one. The V call is TRBV19, the J call TRBJ1-6; a possible D gene is TRBD1 (6 bases). Germline-derived CDR1 and CDR2 are LNHDA and SQIVND (reference sequence). The CDR3 length is 15 residues. V was cut by 6 bases and J by 0 bases, with 9 bases left in between. CDR3 sequence reads: CASRADSSYNSPLHF. CDR3 bases: TGTGCCAGTAGGGCGGACAGCTCCTATAATTCACCCCTCCACTTT.

Only a few counts were recorded for this clone. The chain couples TRBV2 to TRBJ2-4; 7 bases fit TRBD2. V gave up 4 bases and J gave up 6 bases; unmatched junction bases: 12. The CDR3 is 16 amino acids. Germline-derived CDR1 and CDR2 are SNHLY and FYNNEI. The DNA for the CDR3 is TGTGCCAGCAGTGCCCGCCGGGAAGCGGGGATAAACATTCAGTACTTC. Its protein product is CASSARREAGINIQYF. The whole variable domain, remainder taken from reference TRBV2 and TRBJ2-4, is EPEVTQTPSHQVTQMGQEVILRCVPISNHLYFYWYRQILGQKVEFLVSFYNNEISEKSEIFDDQFSVERPDGSNFTLKIRSTKLEDSAMYFCASSARREAGINIQYFGAGTRLSVL.